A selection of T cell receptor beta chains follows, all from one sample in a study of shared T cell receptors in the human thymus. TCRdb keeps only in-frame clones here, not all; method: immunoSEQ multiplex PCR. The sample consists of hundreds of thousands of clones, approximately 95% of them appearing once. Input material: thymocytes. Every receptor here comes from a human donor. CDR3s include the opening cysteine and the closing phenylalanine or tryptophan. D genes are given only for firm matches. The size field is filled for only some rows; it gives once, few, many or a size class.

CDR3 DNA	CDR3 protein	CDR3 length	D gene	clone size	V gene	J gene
TGTGCCAGTAGTATCTATAGACTAGCGGGTCACACAGATACGCAGTATTTT	CASSIYRLAGHTDTQYF	17	TRBD2	-	TRBV19	TRBJ2-3
TGTGCCAGCAGCCCCCAAGGGGTAGAAGCAGATACGCAGTATTTT	CASSPQGVEADTQYF	15	-	-	TRBV9	TRBJ2-3
TGTGCCAGCACCCCCGGCAGGGGCTGGAACTATGGCTACACCTTC	CASTPGRGWNYGYTF	15	-	-	TRBV28	TRBJ1-2
TGTGCCAGCAGCCACACAGAGACAGGGAGCTCTGGAAACACCATATATTTT	CASSHTETGSSGNTIYF	17	TRBD1	-	TRBV5-4	TRBJ1-3
TGCGCCAGCAGCTCCAGGGGGGGGGCAGAGACCCAGTACTTC	CASSSRGGAETQYF	14	-	-	TRBV5-1	TRBJ2-5
TGTGCCAGCAGCCCCCGGGACGAGGATACGCAGTATTTT	CASSPRDEDTQYF	13	-	-	TRBV7-2	TRBJ2-3
TGTGCCAGCAGTGAGGTCCTCTACAATGAGCAGTTCTTC	CASSEVLYNEQFF	13	-	-	TRBV28	TRBJ2-1
TGCGCCAGCAGTCAATCTGGTCAGGGTGCCCCCTACGAGCAGTACTTC	CASSQSGQGAPYEQYF	16	-	-	TRBV23-1	TRBJ2-7
TGTGCCAGCAGCTTAGAGACCGGGACAGGGAACACCGGGGAGCTGTTTTTT	CASSLETGTGNTGELFF	17	TRBD1	-	TRBV5-8	TRBJ2-2
TGTGCCTGGAGCCGTGGACTAGCGGAAGGGGAGCTGTTTTTT	CAWSRGLAEGELFF	14	TRBD2	-	TRBV30	TRBJ2-2
TGCGCCAGCAGTCTCCCGGAGACAGATACGCAGTATTTT	CASSLPETDTQYF	13	-	-	TRBV5-1	TRBJ2-3
TGTGCCAGCAGCTTATCTGTTAACAGGGGGGATCCCATTTATGGCTACACCTTC	CASSLSVNRGDPIYGYTF	18	TRBD1	once	TRBV7-9	TRBJ1-2
TGTGCCAGCAGCTTGGGCAGACAAGAGACCCAGTACTTC	CASSLGRQETQYF	13	-	-	TRBV5-6	TRBJ2-5
TGTGCCAGTAGGCAGAGTTCTATTGGTGGCTACACCTTC	CASRQSSIGGYTF	13	-	-	TRBV19	TRBJ1-2
TGCGCCAGCAGCCAAGCCCGCGGGGAAGGGCCCCAGCATTTT	CASSQARGEGPQHF	14	-	-	TRBV4-3	TRBJ1-5
TGTGCCAGCAGCCTGACTAGCGGGAGTGAGTACGAGCAGTACTTC	CASSLTSGSEYEQYF	15	TRBD2	-	TRBV7-3	TRBJ2-7
TGTGCCAGCAGTTACTCGATCTCAGGGACTGGAAACACCATATATTTT	CASSYSISGTGNTIYF	16	-	-	TRBV6-5	TRBJ1-3
TGTGCCAGCAGCTTGGCCAGGGGGCCAAACTATGGCTACACCTTC	CASSLARGPNYGYTF	15	TRBD1	-	TRBV5-5	TRBJ1-2
TGTGCCAGCACAACTCCGGGGGGGAGCACAGATACGCAGTATTTT	CASTTPGGSTDTQYF	15	TRBD2	-	TRBV19	TRBJ2-3
TGTGCCAGCAGCGCCGACAGGTCAATCGATAAAAGGGGCATTCAGTACTTC	CASSADRSIDKRGIQYF	17	-	-	TRBV9	TRBJ2-4
TGTGCCAGCACCGGAGCGGGAGAGAGGGGGCTAGAGACCCAGTACTTC	CASTGAGERGLETQYF	16	-	-	TRBV2	TRBJ2-5
TGCGCCAGCAGCTCGTTCTTTACTCCTTCTGGGACAGCCGAAGCGGGAGAGCAGTACTTC	CASSSFFTPSGTAEAGEQYF	20	-	-	TRBV5-1	TRBJ2-7
TGTGCCAGCAGAGTCAAGGGACAGGGACGGGAAATAAGGTACTTC	CASRVKGQGREIRYF	15	TRBD1	once	TRBV6-1	TRBJ2-7
TGTGCCAGCAGCTCCTCGGTGCAGGAAGCTAACTATGGCTACACCTTC	CASSSSVQEANYGYTF	16	-	-	TRBV7-6	TRBJ1-2
TGCGCCAGCAGCCGGTCACCTTTAGGGTTTGGACCAGATACGCAGTATTTT	CASSRSPLGFGPDTQYF	17	-	-	TRBV5-1	TRBJ2-3
TGTGCCAGCAGCCGATCACAGGGATGGGGTGGAAGGGAAGCTTTCTTT	CASSRSQGWGGREAFF	16	-	-	TRBV5-4	TRBJ1-1
TGTGCCAGCAGTTTAGGAGGGACAGGGAACTACGAGCAGTACTTC	CASSLGGTGNYEQYF	15	TRBD1	once	TRBV28	TRBJ2-7
TGTGCCAGCAGTTTATTTGTTAGCGGGAGTAACGAGCAGTACTTC	CASSLFVSGSNEQYF	15	TRBD2	-	TRBV27	TRBJ2-7